The clone carrying this T cell receptor (beta chain) has only a few counts. The data stem from a study of T cells in Graves' hyperthyroidism and ophthalmopathy. Germline V gene data show CDR1 as DFQATT and CDR2 as SNEGSKA (reference sequence). The CDR3 has 15 amino acids. The V segment lost 3 bases and the J segment 6 bases; nucleotides outside the gene matches: 10. RNA transcripts were the template for amplifying TCR beta CDR3 regions. The HTBI primer set drove a first-round RT-PCR of the TCR CDR3. TCRdb recomputed calls from the multiplex PCR reads with MiXCR, one row per CDR3 protein. The sample includes about 710,000 distinct CDR3 sequences, 16% of them seen just once.

The source is a man younger than 35 with Graves' hyperthyroidism. The specimen was blood. The V gene is TRBV20-1, the J gene TRBJ2-7; 11 bases line up with TRBD1. The CDR3 spells CSARGGGTGGSEQYF. CDR3 sequence (DNA): TGCAGTGCTAGGGGCGGAGGGACAGGGGGATCCGAGCAGTACTTC.